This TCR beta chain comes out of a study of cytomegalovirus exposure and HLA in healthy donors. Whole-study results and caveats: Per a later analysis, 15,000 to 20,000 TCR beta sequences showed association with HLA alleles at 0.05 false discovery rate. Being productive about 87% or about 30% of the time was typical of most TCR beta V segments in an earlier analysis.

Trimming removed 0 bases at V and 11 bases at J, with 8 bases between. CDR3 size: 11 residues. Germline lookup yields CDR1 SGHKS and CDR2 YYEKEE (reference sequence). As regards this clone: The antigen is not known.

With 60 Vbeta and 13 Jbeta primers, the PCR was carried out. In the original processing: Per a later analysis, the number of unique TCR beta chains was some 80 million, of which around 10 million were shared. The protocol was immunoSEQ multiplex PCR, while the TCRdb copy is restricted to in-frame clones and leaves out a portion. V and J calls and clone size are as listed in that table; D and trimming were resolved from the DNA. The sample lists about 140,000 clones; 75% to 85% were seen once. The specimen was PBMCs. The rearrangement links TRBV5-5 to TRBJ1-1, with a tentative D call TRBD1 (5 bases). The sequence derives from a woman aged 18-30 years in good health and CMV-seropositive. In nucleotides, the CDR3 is TGTGCCAGCAGCTTGGGGGGGGAGGCTTTCTTT. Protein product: CASSLGGEAFF.